These T cell receptor beta chains were read from a single sample in a study of Graves' ophthalmopathy and Graves' hyperthyroidism. Each CDR3 protein is one row after TCRdb ran MiXCR on the multiplex PCR reads. The data contain approximately 380,000 distinct CDR3 sequences, about 21% of them seen just once; the ten biggest clones take up approximately 3.2%. The sample was peripheral blood. The receptors shown here come from a woman between 18 and 30 years old with stable Graves' hyperthyroidism. CDR3s include the opening cysteine and the closing phenylalanine or tryptophan. D genes are given only for firm matches. The size of a clone is reported for some rows only, either as once, few or many, or as a class for expanded clones.

abundance	d_gene	v_gene	j_gene	CDR3nt	CDR3aa
.	.	TRBV6-5	TRBJ2-7	TGTGCCAGCAGTTACTCGATAGGGTCATCCTACGAGCAGTACTTC	CASSYSIGSSYEQYF
many	TRBD2	TRBV30	TRBJ2-2	TGTGCCTGTACTGGGACTAGCCACACCGGGGAGCTGTTTTTT	CACTGTSHTGELFF
many	.	TRBV5-1	TRBJ2-7	TGCGCCAGCAGCTCGGCCGGCCCCAGGTTCTACGAGCAGTACTTC	CASSSAGPRFYEQYF
many	.	TRBV7-6	TRBJ2-7	TGTGCCAGCAGCTCCCGGGTCCACGAGCAGTACTTC	CASSSRVHEQYF
many	.	TRBV2	TRBJ1-2	TGTGCCAGCAGACTGAGCTATGGCTACACCTTC	CASRLSYGYTF
many	TRBD1	TRBV5-1	TRBJ2-2	TGCGCCAGCAGCTGGGACAGGGTTGGTTTGTTGAGACCCGGGGAGCTGTTTTTT	CASSWDRVGLLRPGELFF
many	.	TRBV12-3/TRBV12-4	TRBJ2-4	TGTGCCAGCAGTTTCCACTCGGGGGACGGCGGAAGGGGCATTAAGTACTTC	CASSFHSGDGGRGIKYF
many	TRBD1	TRBV18	TRBJ2-5	TGTGCCAGCTCGCATGGACAGGGGGTTGAGACCCAGTACTTC	CASSHGQGVETQYF
many	TRBD1	TRBV6-2/TRBV6-3	TRBJ2-7	TGTGCCAGCAGCCGGGACAGCGACGAGCAGTACTTC	CASSRDSDEQYF
.	.	TRBV7-9	TRBJ1-2	TGTGCCAGCAGCATCGAAGGGGACTATGGCTACACCTTC	CASSIEGDYGYTF
many	TRBD1	TRBV19	TRBJ2-7	TGTGCCAGTAGTATTTCCAGGGGGTATCCCTACGAGCAGTACTTC	CASSISRGYPYEQYF
many	.	TRBV6-5	TRBJ1-5	TGTGCCAGCAGTTACTCGGGGGGCAATCAGCCCCAGCATTTT	CASSYSGGNQPQHF
many	.	TRBV29-1	TRBJ2-7	TGCAGTCATCTTAGGGGGACGTACTCCTACGAGCAGTACTTC	CSHLRGTYSYEQYF
few	.	TRBV5-4	TRBJ1-6	TGTGCCAGCAGCTTCTCTTCAAGCTCACCCCTCCACTTT	CASSFSSSSPLHF
.	.	TRBV12-3/TRBV12-4	TRBJ1-1	TGTGCCAGCAGTCCGGGGGAGGGTCGAAGTGCTGAAGCTTTCTTT	CASSPGEGRSAEAFF
once	.	TRBV19	TRBJ2-7	TGTGCCAGTAGTCCAGACAGGCGATACGAGCAGTACTTC	CASSPDRRYEQYF
many	.	TRBV7-2	TRBJ2-2	TGTGCCAGCACGGATGCCGGGGAGCTGTTTTTT	CASTDAGELFF
many	.	TRBV20-1	TRBJ2-5	TGCAGTGCAGGGTTTGGACGGTTACAAGAGACCCAGTACTTC	CSAGFGRLQETQYF
few	.	TRBV6-5	TRBJ1-1	TGTGCCAGCAGTTACTCGAGGGGGGAGGTCATGAACACTGAAGCTTTCTTT	CASSYSRGEVMNTEAFF
.	TRBD2	TRBV27	TRBJ2-7	TGTGCCAGCAGTTTAACGGTAGCGGGAGTCTCCTACGAGCAGTACTTC	CASSLTVAGVSYEQYF
.	TRBD1	TRBV6-2/TRBV6-3	TRBJ1-5	TGTGCCAGCAGTTCCGTGGGAGGGGGCAGGTCGGGCAATCAGCCCCAGCATTTT	CASSSVGGGRSGNQPQHF
many	.	TRBV6-7	TRBJ1-5	TGTGCCAGCAGTTACTTGGGGACCGGGAGCAATCAGCCCCAGCATTTT	CASSYLGTGSNQPQHF
.	TRBD1	TRBV18	TRBJ1-2	TGTGCCAGCTCACCGTGGGACAGGATCAACTATGGCTACACCTTC	CASSPWDRINYGYTF
.	TRBD2	TRBV12-3/TRBV12-4	TRBJ2-7	TGTGCCAGCAGTTTAGCGTTGGAGCGGGGCGAGCAGTACTTC	CASSLALERGEQYF
.	.	TRBV9	TRBJ2-5	TGTGCCAGCAGCGTAGGGGGGGCAGTTGCGGAGACCCAGTACTTC	CASSVGGAVAETQYF
many	.	TRBV10-3	TRBJ2-7	TGTGCCATCAGTGAGTCTCGAGGGAACGAGCAGTACTTC	CAISESRGNEQYF
many	.	TRBV6-1	TRBJ1-1	TGTGCCAGCAGTCGTGGGCGTCACGGAGAAGCTTTCTTT	CASSRGRHGEAFF
few	TRBD1	TRBV27	TRBJ1-2	TGTGCCAGCAGTTGGGACAGTTCTAACTATGGCTACACCTTC	CASSWDSSNYGYTF
.	TRBD2	TRBV11-2	TRBJ2-5	TGTGCCAGCAGCTTACGTCTCCGACTAGCGGGAGAACAAGAGACCCAGTACTTC	CASSLRLRLAGEQETQYF
many	.	TRBV20-1	TRBJ1-1	TGCAGTGCCCTTACGATGAGGCAGGGCGACACTGAAGCTTTCTTT	CSALTMRQGDTEAFF
many	TRBD2	TRBV15	TRBJ2-5	TGTGCCACCATAGCGGGGGACCCCCAAGAGACCCAGTACTTC	CATIAGDPQETQYF
many	.	TRBV7-9	TRBJ1-2	TGTGCCAGCAGCCCAGGGTGGGGAAGCGGCTACACCTTC	CASSPGWGSGYTF
many	.	TRBV9	TRBJ2-5	TGTGCCAGCACCGCCGGAGGAGACACTGCGACGGAGACCCAGTACTTC	CASTAGGDTATETQYF
many	.	TRBV2	TRBJ2-6	TGTGCCAGCAGTGTCAACTCTGGGGCCAACGTCCTGACTTTC	CASSVNSGANVLTF
many	TRBD1	TRBV5-1	TRBJ2-7	TGCGCCAGCAGTCGTACAGGGGAGCTTACCTACGAGCAGTACTTC	CASSRTGELTYEQYF
many	.	TRBV24-1	TRBJ2-5	TGTGCCACCAGTGATTTGCAAGGCGGGCACCAAGAGACCCAGTACTTC	CATSDLQGGHQETQYF
few	TRBD1	TRBV20-1	TRBJ2-7	TGCAGTGCTAGTTGGGACAGGGGGTTTTCCGAGCAGTACTTC	CSASWDRGFSEQYF
many	TRBD2	TRBV6-4	TRBJ2-2	TGTGCCAGCAGTGACCCTAGCGGAGGGGACACCGGGGAGCTGTTTTTT	CASSDPSGGDTGELFF
many	.	TRBV9	TRBJ1-3	TGTGCCAGCAGCGCAGGGGATTCAGGAAACACCATATATTTT	CASSAGDSGNTIYF
many	TRBD1	TRBV6-2/TRBV6-3	TRBJ2-3	TGTGCCAGCACCATCGCGAGGACAGGGGGAGGCACAGATACGCAGTATTTT	CASTIARTGGGTDTQYF
.	.	TRBV6-1	TRBJ2-2	TGTGCCAGCACAGCGGGGAGGGGGGGCCCCAACACCGGGGAGCTGTTTTTT	CASTAGRGGPNTGELFF
.	.	TRBV28	TRBJ2-7	TGTGCCAGCAGTAGATGGGACTTCATCACCCGCATCCCCTCCTACGAGCAGTACTTC	CASSRWDFITRIPSYEQYF
.	.	TRBV3-1	TRBJ2-2	TGTGCCAGCAACCAACGCGGTGTCGGGGAGCTGTTTTTT	CASNQRGVGELFF
.	.	TRBV5-6	TRBJ1-2	TGTGCCAGCAGCTTGACAGATTTTGGTAGCTATGGCTACACCTTC	CASSLTDFGSYGYTF
many	TRBD1	TRBV12-3/TRBV12-4	TRBJ2-7	TGTGCCAGCAGTTTAATGGGACAGGGGCTGTACGAGCAGTACTTC	CASSLMGQGLYEQYF
many	.	TRBV2	TRBJ2-7	TGTGCCAGCAGGTACCACGAGCAGTACTTC	CASRYHEQYF
many	.	TRBV10-3	TRBJ1-1	TGTGCCATCGCGGAGTGGCCCGGGTTGGGGATGAACACTGAAGCTTTCTTT	CAIAEWPGLGMNTEAFF
many	TRBD2	TRBV10-3	TRBJ2-5	TGTGCCATCAGCCAGACTAGCGGGATCCAAGAGACCCAGTACTTC	CAISQTSGIQETQYF
few	TRBD2	TRBV28	TRBJ2-4	TGTGCCAGCAGCTATGGACTAGTTGAGGGGTACTTC	CASSYGLVEGYF
.	.	TRBV6-2/TRBV6-3	TRBJ2-5	TGTGCCAGCCAGGGGACTATCGGAGAGACCCAGTACTTC	CASQGTIGETQYF
many	.	TRBV5-1	TRBJ2-5	TGCGCCAGCAGCCCGACTACTTATCCTCAAGAGACCCAGTACTTC	CASSPTTYPQETQYF
many	.	TRBV28	TRBJ2-7	TGTGCCAGCAGTTTAATCATCTACGAGCAGTACTTC	CASSLIIYEQYF
many	.	TRBV2	TRBJ2-7	TGTGCCAGCAGTGAAATGCAGGAAAGCTTCGGGGAGCAGTACTTC	CASSEMQESFGEQYF